Shown below are 7 T cell receptor beta chains from a single sample sequenced in a study of shared clonotypes between healthy human individuals. Produced via immunoSEQ multiplex PCR; TCRdb's table is partial and in-frame only. The sample includes about 2.1 million clones, 80% to 95% seen only once; the top ten take less than 2%. Selected positively for CCR7 and CD45RO-negative, naive CD8 cells excluded terminally differentiated effector memory CD45RA+ cells. Sequencing was done on a sample of naive CD8+ T cells from PBMCs. These receptors were obtained from a man in his late teens or twenties in good health. Some clones in this sample may be carry-over from other donors' samples.

This clone was observed once. In the same sample, other DNA sequences code for this CDR3. The rearrangement joins TRBV27 to TRBJ2-7; TRBD2 agrees at 14 bases. V dropped 2 bases and J dropped 4; count of bases not matched to a gene: 4. The CDR3 has 16 residues. The germline V gene encodes CDR1 MNHEY and CDR2 SMNVEV (reference sequence). Here the CDR3 reads CASSLRGTSGSYEQYF. As DNA, the CDR3 is TGTGCCAGCAGTTTACGCGGGACTAGCGGGAGTTACGAGCAGTACTTC.

J is TRBJ2-2 and V is TRBV11-3, with 7 bases identical to TRBD2. The junction had 8 bases not matched to a gene; V was cut back by 4 bases and J by 6 bases. CDR3 size: 15 residues. CDR1 is SGHNT, CDR2 YENEEA, per germline. The CDR3 is CASSSGTINPGELFF. CDR3 nucleotides: TGTGCCAGCAGCTCGGGGACTATAAACCCCGGGGAGCTGTTTTTT.

V is TRBV5-6 and J is TRBJ2-1; the D gene is possibly TRBD2 (5 bases). The CDR3 is 13 residues long. The germline gives CDR1 SGHDT, CDR2 YYEEEE. V lost 4 bases to trimming and J lost 5 bases, with 10 bases between them. Written as DNA, the CDR3 is TGTGCCAGCAGCCCCGGGATCAACAATGAGCAGTTCTTC. Amino acids: CASSPGINNEQFF.

J is TRBJ1-5 and V is TRBV2; D gene unclear. CDR1 and CDR2 from the germline V gene are SNHLY and FYNNEI. The V end lost 5 bases, the J end lost 1 base, and 6 bases lay between the germline ends. The CDR3 is 13 amino acids. CDR3 nucleotide sequence: TGTGCCAGCAGTCCGCGGAGCAATCAGCCCCAGCATTTT. Its protein product is CASSPRSNQPQHF. The full variable domain, its missing parts supplied by reference TRBV2 and TRBJ1-5, is EPEVTQTPSHQVTQMGQEVILRCVPISNHLYFYWYRQILGQKVEFLVSFYNNEISEKSEIFDDQFSVERPDGSNFTLKIRSTKLEDSAMYFCASSPRSNQPQHFGDGTRLSIL.

V gene TRBV14 combines with J gene TRBJ2-5, with TRBD1 matching 10 bases. Germline V lookup: CDR1 SGHDN, CDR2 FVKESK. The CDR3 has 19 amino acids. V was clipped by 5 bases and J by 5 bases; unmatched bases: 20. Written as DNA, the CDR3 is TGTGCCAGCAGCGGAGGATATGGACAGGGGGTACGATTTTTGGAGACCCAGTACTTC. Its translation: CASSGGYGQGVRFLETQYF.

This rearrangement joins TRBV5-1 to TRBJ1-1, with TRBD1 as a possible D gene (5 bases). Germline V lookup: CDR1 SGHRS, CDR2 YFSETQ. This CDR3 region has 12 residues. The V and J ends lost 0 bases and 11 bases respectively, with 11 bases between them. CDR3 bases: TGCGCCAGCAGCTTGGTGGGACCCGGGGCTTTCTTT. Its protein is CASSLVGPGAFF.

The V call is TRBV27, the J call TRBJ2-3; D is unresolved. The CDR3 extends over 15 amino acids. In germline, CDR1 is MNHEY, CDR2 SMNVEV (reference sequence). Trimming removed 6 bases from V and 3 bases from J, with 16 bases in between. The CDR3 DNA reads TGTGCCAGCAGCGTGGGTCTGAGGAAAACAGATACGCAGTATTTT. This translates into CASSVGLRKTDTQYF.